Listed here are 20 T cell receptor beta chains from one sample, sequenced in a study of neoadjuvant anti-PD-1 for oral cavity cancer. Generated by immunoSEQ multiplex PCR, the TCRdb table keeps only in-frame clones and is missing some. The table lists approximately 7,100 clones, around 75% of them singletons. The specimen was PBMCs, collected before nivolumab (anti-PD-1) treatment. These receptors were collected from a person aged 35-79 years with oral cavity squamous cell carcinoma.

The chain has TRBV4-1 and TRBJ1-2; 10 positions agree with TRBD1. Germline V lookup: CDR1 MGHRA, CDR2 YSYEKL. The CDR3 contains 15 residues. After removal of 0 bases from V and 7 bases from J, the junction contained 5 bases not matched to a gene. The CDR3 DNA is TGCGCCAGCAGCCAAGAACAGTGGACAGGGGGTGGCTACACCTTC. This codes for CASSQEQWTGGGYTF.

The chain recombines TRBV7-9 with TRBJ1-4, with D perhaps matching TRBD1 (5 bases). There are 16 residues in the CDR3. The V gene lost 5 bases and the J gene lost 10 bases, with 23 bases spanning the gap. Germline V CDR1 and CDR2: SEHNR, FQNEAQ (reference sequence). CDR3 nucleotide sequence: TGTGCCAGCAGCACCTCAAGGGGACTTTGGAGTGGAAAACTGTTTTTT. Its protein product is CASSTSRGLWSGKLFF.

The chain is built from TRBV2 and TRBJ1-1; no definite D call. Germline CDR1 SNHLY, CDR2 FYNNEI. The CDR3 is made up of 16 amino acids. The V end was cut by 1 base, the J end by 3 bases, with 15 bases between. CDR3 sequence: CASSEDYGVGDTEAFF. In DNA form, the CDR3 reads TGTGCCAGCAGTGAAGATTACGGGGTGGGCGACACTGAAGCTTTCTTT.

V is TRBV27 and J is TRBJ2-7; D perhaps matches TRBD1 (5 bases). Germline V gene lookup returns CDR1 MNHEY and CDR2 SMNVEV (reference sequence). CDR3 length: 15 amino acids. V was shortened by 6 bases and J by 1 base, with 16 bases between the two germline ends. The CDR3 loop is CASSSRPTGSYEQYF. CDR3 DNA: TGTGCCAGCAGCTCCCGTCCCACAGGTTCCTACGAGCAGTACTTC.

The gene calls are TRBV6-6 and TRBJ2-1; D perhaps matches TRBD2 (6 bases). V was pared by 7 bases and J by 7 bases, with 20 bases between. Per germline, CDR1 MNHNY and CDR2 SVGAGI (reference sequence). CDR3 size: 15 residues. The CDR3 loop reads CASTSGGLLGNEQFF. DNA of the CDR3: TGTGCCAGCACCTCAGGAGGACTACTCGGGAATGAGCAGTTCTTC.

The chain carries TRBV7-2 and TRBJ2-1, with 8 nucleotides matching TRBD1. CDR3 length equals 15 residues. The J segment lost 5 bases and the V segment lost 1 base, leaving 4 bases of the junction unmatched. CDR1 SGHTA and CDR2 FQGNSA come from the germline V gene. CDR3 DNA: TGTGCCAGCAGCTTAGTCGGGGGACAGGACAATGAGCAGTTCTTC. It codes for CASSLVGGQDNEQFF. The full variable domain, with the rest looked up from reference TRBV7-2 and TRBJ2-1, is GAGVSQSPSNKVTEKGKDVELRCDPISGHTALYWYRQSLGQGLEFLIYFQGNSAPDKSGLPSDRFSAERTGGSVSTLTIQRTQQEDSAVYLCASSLVGGQDNEQFFGPGTRLTVL.

Only a few counts were recorded for this clone. The rearrangement uses TRBV11-3 and TRBJ1-3, with D hard to call. Per the germline V gene, CDR1 is SGHNT and CDR2 is YENEEA. This CDR3 has 15 amino acids. Trimming took 1 base from V and 2 from J, leaving 9 bases between them. The CDR3 region has the DNA TGTGCCAGCAGCTTAGGTGACGGTACTGGAAACACCATATATTTT. Its translation: CASSLGDGTGNTIYF.

V is TRBV7-9 and J is TRBJ1-4; possible D gene TRBD1, 5 bases. V lost 0 bases and J lost 8, with 10 bases in between. This CDR3 is 14 amino acids long. Germline values: CDR1 SEHNR, CDR2 FQNEAQ (reference sequence). CDR3 bases: TGTGCCAGCAGCTTAGCCCAGGGAGTGGAAAAACTGTTTTTT. Translated: CASSLAQGVEKLFF.

The chain uses TRBV5-1 and TRBJ2-7; 10 positions match TRBD1. After removal of 2 bases from V and 7 bases from J, the junction contained 6 bases not matched to a gene. Germline values: CDR1 SGHRS, CDR2 YFSETQ. The CDR3 is 14 amino acids. In DNA form, the CDR3 reads TGCGCCAGCAGCTTTAACGACAGGGGGCGAGAGCAGTACTTC. Its translation: CASSFNDRGREQYF. Variable domain in full (rest from reference TRBV5-1 and TRBJ2-7): KAGVTQTPRYLIKTRGQQVTLSCSPISGHRSVSWYQQTPGQGLQFLFEYFSETQRNKGNFPGRFSGRQFSNSRSEMNVSTLELGDSALYLCASSFNDRGREQYFGPGTRLTVT.

The rearrangement joins TRBV6-1 to TRBJ1-5; D unclear. This CDR3 contains 14 residues. Germline V gene lookup returns CDR1 MNHNS and CDR2 SASEGT. V was pared by 0 bases and J by 4 bases, with 7 bases between. CDR3 sequence (DNA): TGTGCCAGCAGTGAAGCTATGGAGAATCAGCCCCAGCATTTT. It yields the protein CASSEAMENQPQHF.

The chain couples TRBV7-2 to TRBJ2-7; 8 nucleotides line up with TRBD1. The germline CDR1 and CDR2 sequences are SGHTA and FQGNSA. The CDR3 consists of 15 residues. V was pared by 1 base and J by 3 bases, with 5 bases of the junction left unmatched. The CDR3 loop reads CASSLGLDRGYEQYF. The CDR3 DNA reads as TGTGCCAGCAGCTTAGGTCTAGACAGGGGCTACGAGCAGTACTTC.

J is TRBJ2-3 and V is TRBV27, with D possibly TRBD1 on 5 matching bases. CDR1 and CDR2 (germline): MNHEY, SMNVEV (reference sequence). V was trimmed by 5 bases and J by 3 bases, leaving 18 bases between them. There are 16 residues in the CDR3. The CDR3: CASSRTWEVSTDTQYF. Written as DNA, the CDR3 is TGTGCCAGCAGTAGGACATGGGAAGTCAGTACAGATACGCAGTATTTT.

This clone came up once. The gene calls are TRBV28 and TRBJ2-1; D is unresolved. The CDR3 covers 13 residues. CDR1 is MDHEN, CDR2 SYDVKM, per germline. Trimming removed 6 bases at V and 10 bases at J, with 16 bases between. CDR3 DNA: TGTGCCAGCAGCGCCGGGTGGGCCCGGGAGCAGTTCTTC. This gives the protein CASSAGWAREQFF.

The V call is TRBV9, the J call TRBJ1-4, with 7 bases lining up with TRBD1. Losses at the gene ends were 3 bases for V and 2 bases for J; bases not matched to a gene: 4. CDR3 size: 15 residues. The germline V gene encodes CDR1 SGDLS and CDR2 YYNGEE. The CDR3 protein is CASSATGATNEKLFF. CDR3 nucleotides: TGTGCCAGCAGCGCCACAGGGGCGACTAATGAAAAACTGTTTTTT. Full variable domain (outside the CDR3, taken from reference TRBV9 and TRBJ1-4): DSGVTQTPKHLITATGQRVTLRCSPRSGDLSVYWYQQSLDQGLQFLIQYYNGEERAKGNILERFSAQQFPDLHSELNLSSLELGDSALYFCASSATGATNEKLFFGSGTQLSVL.

The V gene is TRBV30, the J gene TRBJ2-7, with unresolved D. Looked up from germline, CDR1 is GTSNPN and CDR2 is SVGIG (reference sequence). The CDR3 extends over 11 amino acids. Trimming left V 3 bases short and J 3 bases short, with 6 bases between. The CDR3 DNA sequence: TGTGCCTGGAGCCCTGGCTACGAGCAGTACTTC. As protein: CAWSPGYEQYF.

J is TRBJ2-7 and V is TRBV6-1; D is unclear. Between the trimmed V and J ends, which lost 2 bases and 3 bases, there was a span of 20 bases. Germline assignment: CDR1 MNHNS and CDR2 SASEGT. The CDR3 contains 17 residues. The DNA of the CDR3 is TGTGCCAGCAGTGAACCCTTCACGGGCCATTTAAACTACGAGCAGTACTTC. This gives the protein CASSEPFTGHLNYEQYF.

This chain connects TRBV7-3 to TRBJ2-2; D call uncertain. Per the germline V gene, CDR1 is SGHTA and CDR2 is FQGTGA. Trimming took off 1 base at V and 8 bases at J, with 14 bases between the two ends. This CDR3 contains 15 residues. CDR3 sequence reads: CASSLRPWEGGELFF. CDR3 in DNA: TGTGCCAGCAGCTTAAGGCCCTGGGAAGGTGGGGAGCTGTTTTTT.

Written as DNA, the CDR3 is TGTGCCAGCAGCCTTTCCCCGGATATTAATTCACCCCTCCACTTT. It is translated as CASSLSPDINSPLHF. The chain has TRBV9 and TRBJ1-6; the D is unclear. The germline V gene encodes CDR1 SGDLS and CDR2 YYNGEE. CDR3 length equals 15 residues. V was cut by 4 bases and J by 6 bases, with 14 bases left in between.

The sample holds a few counts of this clone. This chain uses TRBV6-1 with TRBJ2-1, with no clear D. Germline-derived CDR1 and CDR2 are MNHNS and SASEGT. Trimming left V 1 base short and J 3 bases short, with 7 bases between. This CDR3 is 14 amino acids long. The CDR3 loop reads CASSEVVSYNEQFF. CDR3 DNA: TGTGCCAGCAGTGAAGTTGTCAGCTACAATGAGCAGTTCTTC.

The chain joins TRBV5-1 to TRBJ2-2; 7 positions match TRBD1. With V trimmed by 4 bases and J by 8 bases, 8 bases remained unmatched. In germline, CDR1 is SGHRS, CDR2 YFSETQ. This CDR3 spans 14 amino acids. The CDR3 bases are TGCGCCAGCAGCATCGACAGGGTTGGTGGGGAGCTGTTTTTT. This gives the protein CASSIDRVGGELFF. The variable domain in full, completed from reference TRBV5-1 and TRBJ2-2, reads KAGVTQTPRYLIKTRGQQVTLSCSPISGHRSVSWYQQTPGQGLQFLFEYFSETQRNKGNFPGRFSGRQFSNSRSEMNVSTLELGDSALYLCASSIDRVGGELFFGEGSRLTVL.